One and the same sample provided the 7 T cell receptor beta chains below, sequenced in a study of blood T cell repertoires in COVID-19. Some clones are missing from TCRdb's copy, which holds only in-frame ones; the method was immunoSEQ multiplex PCR. The data contain 170,000 or so clones, 70% to 80% of them singletons. Sequencing used PBMCs or T cells enriched from blood (not recorded which). Receptor source: a woman aged 50 to 60 who had recovered from COVID-19.

With respect to this clone: At one end the junction does not follow the germline gene, possibly because of a read error. The rearrangement joins TRBV27 to TRBJ2-7; 7 bases agree with TRBD2. CDR3 size: 15 residues. The germline CDR1 and CDR2 sequences are MNHEY and SMNVEV (reference sequence). As DNA, the CDR3 is TGTGCCAACAGTTTCGGTCTGAGCGGGATCTACGAGCAGTACTTC. This encodes CANSFGLSGIYEQYF.

This clone was seen just once. The chain links TRBV6-2 or TRBV6-3 to TRBJ1-1; D is unclear. CDR1 MNHEY and CDR2 SVGEGT come from the germline V gene. V was trimmed by 6 bases and J by 9 bases, leaving 17 bases between them. The CDR3 extends over 13 amino acids. CDR3 coding DNA: TGTGCCAGCAGCCCGAGTTTTCCAAGCCAAGCTTTCTTT. Translated, it gives CASSPSFPSQAFF.

This chain uses TRBV9 with TRBJ2-3; TRBD2 is a possible D gene (6 bases). The CDR3 spans 14 residues. The germline CDR1 and CDR2 sequences are SGDLS and YYNGEE. V was pared by 6 bases and J by 3 bases, with 14 bases between. CDR3 region: CASKSGEGTDTQYF. DNA for the CDR3: TGTGCCAGCAAATCGGGAGAGGGGACAGATACGCAGTATTTT.

The rearrangement links TRBV18 to TRBJ1-1; D remains unclear. CDR3 length equals 15 residues. CDR1 and CDR2 (germline): KGHSH, LQKENI. V dropped 3 bases and J dropped 5 bases, with 16 bases sitting between them. CDR3 region: CASSPPSTLRTEAFF. The CDR3 DNA is TGTGCCAGCTCACCCCCCTCGACACTCAGGACTGAAGCTTTCTTT.

V and J are TRBV2 and TRBJ1-5; D gene unclear. From germline, CDR1 is SNHLY and CDR2 FYNNEI. The V and J ends lost 6 bases and 2 bases respectively, with 14 bases between them. The CDR3 is 15 residues long. The CDR3 sequence: CASSALGRGNQPQHF. The CDR3 nucleotides read TGTGCCAGCAGCGCTCTAGGCCGCGGCAATCAGCCCCAGCATTTT.

The V gene is TRBV2, the J gene TRBJ1-3; 8 nucleotides align to TRBD1. The CDR3 runs 12 residues. CDR1 and CDR2 (germline): SNHLY, FYNNEI. The V gene end was trimmed by 6 bases and the J gene end by 6 bases; junction bases not matched to a gene: 1. CDR3 DNA sequence: TGTGCCAGCAGACAGGGGGAAAACACCATATATTTT. The encoded protein is CASRQGENTIYF.

V usage is TRBV10-2 and J usage is TRBJ1-4; D perhaps matches TRBD1 (5 bases). CDR1 is WSHSY and CDR2 is SAAADI in the germline V gene. Trimming took 5 bases from V and 7 from J, leaving 20 bases between them. The CDR3 spans 16 residues. CDR3 nucleotides: TGCGCCAGCAGTACCAGGGCAGGGCCCGTCAGTGAAAAACTGTTTTTT. It yields the protein CASSTRAGPVSEKLFF.